This TCR beta chain was sequenced during a study of siplizumab effects on memory and regulatory T cells. Regarding this clone: The antigen remains undetermined.

General study results and limits: The study found naive T cells seemingly more diverse than memory cells and seemingly major alloresponse contributors. Alloreactive CD4+ clones that could be mapped were on average approximately 69% Treg-derived with siplizumab, against more than 25% in controls.

The CDR3 loop spans 15 amino acids. V was pared by 6 bases and J by 5 bases, with 11 bases of the junction left unmatched. Germline V CDR1 and CDR2: MDHEN, SYDVKM. Coculturing at 37°C lasted about six days for the mixed lymphocyte reaction cells. Here immunoSEQ multiplex PCR was the method, and the copy in TCRdb shows in-frame clones only, minus some. The sample lists about 12,000 clones; approximately 37% were seen once. The rearrangement joins TRBV28 to TRBJ2-5; 8 bases are a match to TRBD1. The sequence came from a human donor in good health; the cells came from an allogeneic mixed lymphocyte reaction. Sequenced: CFSE-low (dividing) CD8+ T cells sorted from an allogeneic mixed lymphocyte reaction. CDR3 DNA sequence: TGTGCCAGCAGACCAGGGGGCGTGGCGCGGGAGACCCAGTACTTC. Translating it yields CASRPGGVARETQYF.